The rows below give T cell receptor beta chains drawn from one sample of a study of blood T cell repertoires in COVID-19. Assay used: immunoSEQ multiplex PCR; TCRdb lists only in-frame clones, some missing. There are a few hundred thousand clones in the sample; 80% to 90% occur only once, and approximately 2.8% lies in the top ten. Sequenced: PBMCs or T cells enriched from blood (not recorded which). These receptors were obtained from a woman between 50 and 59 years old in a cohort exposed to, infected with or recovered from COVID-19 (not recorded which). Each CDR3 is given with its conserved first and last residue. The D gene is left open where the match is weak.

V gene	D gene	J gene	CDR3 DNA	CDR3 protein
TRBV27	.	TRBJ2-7	TGTGCCAGCAAACCTTACAGGGAAGCAACCTACGAGCAGTACTTC	CASKPYREATYEQYF
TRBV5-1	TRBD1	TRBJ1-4	TGCGCCAGCAGCAGCCAACCCGGGACAGGGGTTGAAAAACTGTTTTTT	CASSSQPGTGVEKLFF
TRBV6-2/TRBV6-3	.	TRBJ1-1	TGTGCCAGCAGTACGGGTCAAAGAGAAGCTTTCTTT	CASSTGQREAFF
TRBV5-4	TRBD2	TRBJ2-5	TGTGCCAGCAGTCCCCTCGGGGTAGCGGGACAAGAGACCCAGTACTTC	CASSPLGVAGQETQYF
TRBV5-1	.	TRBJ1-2	TGCGCCAGCAGCTTGTCTACCGGGGTTAACTATGGCTACACCTTC	CASSLSTGVNYGYTF
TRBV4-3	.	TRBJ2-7	TGCGCCAGCAGCCAAGTTCTGGCAGGGGACTACGAGCAGTACTTC	CASSQVLAGDYEQYF
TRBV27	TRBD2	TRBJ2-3	TGTGCCAGCAGTTTGTCCTGGACTAGCGGGGGGTACACAGATACGCAGTATTTT	CASSLSWTSGGYTDTQYF
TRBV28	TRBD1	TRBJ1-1	TGTGCCACTCTACCTTCGGGACAGCTGAACACTGAAGCTTTCTTT	CATLPSGQLNTEAFF
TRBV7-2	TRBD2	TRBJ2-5	TGTGCCAGCAGCCCAAGGATGCGGGGGGGCGGGGAGACCCAGTACTTC	CASSPRMRGGGETQYF
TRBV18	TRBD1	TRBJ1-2	TGTGCCAGCTCACACACCGACAGGGACTATGGCTACACCTTC	CASSHTDRDYGYTF
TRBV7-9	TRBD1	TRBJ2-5	TGTGCCAGCAGCTTGGGACAGGGAGGTGGGGAGACCCAGTACTTC	CASSLGQGGGETQYF
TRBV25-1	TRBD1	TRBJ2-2	TGTGCCAGCAGTGGAGACAGGGTCACCGGGGAGCTGTTTTTT	CASSGDRVTGELFF